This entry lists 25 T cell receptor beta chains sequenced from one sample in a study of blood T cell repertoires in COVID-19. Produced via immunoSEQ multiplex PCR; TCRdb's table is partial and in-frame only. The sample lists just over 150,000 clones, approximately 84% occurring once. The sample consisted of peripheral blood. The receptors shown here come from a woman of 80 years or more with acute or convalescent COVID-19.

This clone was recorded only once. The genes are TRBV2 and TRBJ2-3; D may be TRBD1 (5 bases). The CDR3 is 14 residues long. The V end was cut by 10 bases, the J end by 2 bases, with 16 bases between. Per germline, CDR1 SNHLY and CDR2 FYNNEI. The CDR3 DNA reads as TGTGCCATAGCTGCCCAGGGCCTCACAGATACGCAGTATTTT. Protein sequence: CAIAAQGLTDTQYF.

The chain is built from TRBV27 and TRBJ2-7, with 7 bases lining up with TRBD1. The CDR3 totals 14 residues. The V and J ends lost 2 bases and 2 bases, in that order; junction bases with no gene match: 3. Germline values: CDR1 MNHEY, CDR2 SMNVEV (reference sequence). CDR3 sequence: CASSLRGTAYEQYF. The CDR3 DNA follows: TGTGCCAGCAGTTTAAGGGGGACAGCCTACGAGCAGTACTTC.

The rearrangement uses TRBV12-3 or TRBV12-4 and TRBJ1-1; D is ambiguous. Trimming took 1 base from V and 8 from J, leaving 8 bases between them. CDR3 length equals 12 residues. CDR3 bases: TGTGCCAGCAGTTTAGGCGCCGGGGAAGCTTTCTTT. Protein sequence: CASSLGAGEAFF.

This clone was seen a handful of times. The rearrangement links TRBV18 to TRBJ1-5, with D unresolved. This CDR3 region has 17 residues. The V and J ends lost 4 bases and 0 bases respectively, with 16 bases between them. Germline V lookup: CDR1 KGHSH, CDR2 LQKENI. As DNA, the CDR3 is TGTGCCAGCTCACAACCTCAGCGGGCTTATAGCAATCAGCCCCAGCATTTT. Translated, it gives CASSQPQRAYSNQPQHF. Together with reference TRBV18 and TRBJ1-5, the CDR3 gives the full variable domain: NAGVMQNPRHLVRRRGQEARLRCSPMKGHSHVYWYRQLPEEGLKFMVYLQKENIIDESGMPKERFSAEFPKEGPSILRIQQVVRGDSAAYFCASSQPQRAYSNQPQHFGDGTRLSIL.

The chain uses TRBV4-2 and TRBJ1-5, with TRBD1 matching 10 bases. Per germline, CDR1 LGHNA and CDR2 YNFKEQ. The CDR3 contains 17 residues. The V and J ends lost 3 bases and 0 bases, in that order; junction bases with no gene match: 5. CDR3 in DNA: TGTGCCAGCAGCCAGGGACAGGGGAGGGTTAGCAATCAGCCCCAGCATTTT. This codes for CASSQGQGRVSNQPQHF.

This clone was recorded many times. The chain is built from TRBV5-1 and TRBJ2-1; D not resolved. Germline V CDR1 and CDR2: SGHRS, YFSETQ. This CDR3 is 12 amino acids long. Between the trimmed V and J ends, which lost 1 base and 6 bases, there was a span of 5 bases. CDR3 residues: CASSLPSNEQFF. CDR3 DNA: TGCGCCAGCAGCTTGCCTAGCAATGAGCAGTTCTTC.

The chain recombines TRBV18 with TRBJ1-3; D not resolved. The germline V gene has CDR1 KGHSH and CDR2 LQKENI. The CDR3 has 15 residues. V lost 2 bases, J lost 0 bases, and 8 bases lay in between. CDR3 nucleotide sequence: TGTGCCAGCTCACCATTCAGGCACTCTGGAAACACCATATATTTT. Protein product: CASSPFRHSGNTIYF. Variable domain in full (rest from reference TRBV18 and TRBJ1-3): NAGVMQNPRHLVRRRGQEARLRCSPMKGHSHVYWYRQLPEEGLKFMVYLQKENIIDESGMPKERFSAEFPKEGPSILRIQQVVRGDSAAYFCASSPFRHSGNTIYFGEGSWLTVV.

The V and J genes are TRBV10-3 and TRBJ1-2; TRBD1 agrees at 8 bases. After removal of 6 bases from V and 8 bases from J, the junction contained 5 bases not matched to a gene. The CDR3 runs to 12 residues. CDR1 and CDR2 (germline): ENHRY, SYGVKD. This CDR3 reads CAISQGADGYTF. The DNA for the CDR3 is TGTGCCATCAGCCAGGGGGCGGACGGCTACACCTTC.

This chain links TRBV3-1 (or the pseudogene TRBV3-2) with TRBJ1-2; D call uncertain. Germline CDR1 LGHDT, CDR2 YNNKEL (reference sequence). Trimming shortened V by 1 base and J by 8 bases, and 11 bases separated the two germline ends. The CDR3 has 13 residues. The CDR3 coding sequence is TGTGCCAGCAGCCAAGGAGGTACGGGGGGCTACACCTTC. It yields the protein CASSQGGTGGYTF.

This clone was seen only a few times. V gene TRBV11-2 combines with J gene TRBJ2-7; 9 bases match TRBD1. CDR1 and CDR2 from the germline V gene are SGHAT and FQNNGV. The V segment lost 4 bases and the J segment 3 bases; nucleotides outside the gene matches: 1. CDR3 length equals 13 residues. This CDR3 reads CASSWGQGYEQYF. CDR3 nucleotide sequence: TGTGCCAGCAGCTGGGGACAGGGCTACGAGCAGTACTTC.

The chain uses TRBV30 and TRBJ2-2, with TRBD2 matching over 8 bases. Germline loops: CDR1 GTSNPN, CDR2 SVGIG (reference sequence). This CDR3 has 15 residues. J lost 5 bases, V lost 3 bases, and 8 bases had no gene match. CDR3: CAWRRTSGSTGELFF. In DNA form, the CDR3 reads TGTGCCTGGAGACGAACGAGCGGGAGTACCGGGGAGCTGTTTTTT.

The CDR3 DNA reads as TGCGCCAGCAGCCAAGTAGGGGCCCGGGAAGCTTTCTTT. Its translation is CASSQVGAREAFF. The rearrangement joins TRBV4-1 to TRBJ1-1; D might be TRBD1 (5 bases). This CDR3 spans 13 amino acids. Trimming took off 1 base at V and 8 bases at J, with 11 bases between the two ends. CDR1 is MGHRA and CDR2 is YSYEKL in the germline V gene.

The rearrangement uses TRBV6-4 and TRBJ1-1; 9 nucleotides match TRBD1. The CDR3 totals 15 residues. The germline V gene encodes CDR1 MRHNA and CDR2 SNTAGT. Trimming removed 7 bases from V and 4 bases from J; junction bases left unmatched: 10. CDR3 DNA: TGTGCCAGCATGAGGGGACAGGGATCGGGCACTGAAGCTTTCTTT. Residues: CASMRGQGSGTEAFF.

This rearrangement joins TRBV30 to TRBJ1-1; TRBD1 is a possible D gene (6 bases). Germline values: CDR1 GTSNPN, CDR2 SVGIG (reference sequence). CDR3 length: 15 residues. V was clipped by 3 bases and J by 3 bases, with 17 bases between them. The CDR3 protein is CAWRDRTVGDTEAFF. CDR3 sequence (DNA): TGTGCCTGGAGGGATCGGACAGTGGGGGACACTGAAGCTTTCTTT. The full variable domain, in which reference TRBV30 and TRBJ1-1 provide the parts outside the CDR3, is SQTIHQWPATLVQPVGSPLSLECTVEGTSNPNLYWYRQAAGRGLQLLFYSVGIGQISSEVPQNLSASRPQDRQFILSSKKLLLSDSGFYLCAWRDRTVGDTEAFFGQGTRLTVV.

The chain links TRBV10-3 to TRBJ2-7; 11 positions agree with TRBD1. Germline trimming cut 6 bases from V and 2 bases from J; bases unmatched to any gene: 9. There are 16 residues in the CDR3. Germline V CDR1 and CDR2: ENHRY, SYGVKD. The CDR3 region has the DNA TGTGCCATCAGGTCTACACCGGGACAGGGGGCCTACGAGCAGTACTTC. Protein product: CAIRSTPGQGAYEQYF.

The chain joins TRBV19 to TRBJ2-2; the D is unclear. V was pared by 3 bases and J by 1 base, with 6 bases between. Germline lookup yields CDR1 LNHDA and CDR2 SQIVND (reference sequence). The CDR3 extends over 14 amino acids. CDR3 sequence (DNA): TGTGCCAGTAGTATTAGCATGAACACCGGGGAGCTGTTTTTT. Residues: CASSISMNTGELFF.

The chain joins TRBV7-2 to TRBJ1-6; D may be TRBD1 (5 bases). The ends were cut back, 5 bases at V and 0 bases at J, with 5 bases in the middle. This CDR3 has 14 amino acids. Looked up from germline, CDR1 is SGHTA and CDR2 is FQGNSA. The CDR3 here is CASSQGSYNSPLHF. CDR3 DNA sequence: TGTGCCAGCAGCCAGGGCTCCTATAATTCACCCCTCCACTTT.

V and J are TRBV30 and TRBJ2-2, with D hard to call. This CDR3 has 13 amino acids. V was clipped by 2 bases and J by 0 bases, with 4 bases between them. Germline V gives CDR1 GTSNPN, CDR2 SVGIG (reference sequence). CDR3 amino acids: CAWSSTNTGELFF. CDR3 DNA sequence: TGTGCCTGGAGTTCCACGAACACCGGGGAGCTGTTTTTT.

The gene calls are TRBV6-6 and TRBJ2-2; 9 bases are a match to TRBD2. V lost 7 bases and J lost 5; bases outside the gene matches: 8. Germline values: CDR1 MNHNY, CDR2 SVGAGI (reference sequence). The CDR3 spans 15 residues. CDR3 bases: TGTGCCAGCACCTACGGCCTAGCGGGAACCGGGGAGCTGTTTTTT. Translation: CASTYGLAGTGELFF.

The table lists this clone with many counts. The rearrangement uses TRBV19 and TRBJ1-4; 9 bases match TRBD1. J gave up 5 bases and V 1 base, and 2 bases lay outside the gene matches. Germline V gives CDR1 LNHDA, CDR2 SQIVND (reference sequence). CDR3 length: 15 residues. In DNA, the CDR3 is TGTGCCAGTAGTATAGCCGGGACAGGGAATGAAAAACTGTTTTTT. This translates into CASSIAGTGNEKLFF.

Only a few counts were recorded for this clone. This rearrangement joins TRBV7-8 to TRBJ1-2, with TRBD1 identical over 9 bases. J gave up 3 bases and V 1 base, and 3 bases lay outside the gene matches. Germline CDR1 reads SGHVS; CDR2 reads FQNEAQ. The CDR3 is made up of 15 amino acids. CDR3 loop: CASSLVTGGDYGYTF. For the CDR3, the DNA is TGTGCCAGCAGCTTAGTTACAGGGGGCGACTATGGCTACACCTTC. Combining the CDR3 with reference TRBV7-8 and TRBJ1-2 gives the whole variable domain GAGVSQSPRYKVAKRGQDVALRCDPISGHVSLFWYQQALGQGPEFLTYFQNEAQLDKSGLPSDRFFAERPEGSVSTLKIQRTQQEDSAVYLCASSLVTGGDYGYTFGSGTRLTVV.

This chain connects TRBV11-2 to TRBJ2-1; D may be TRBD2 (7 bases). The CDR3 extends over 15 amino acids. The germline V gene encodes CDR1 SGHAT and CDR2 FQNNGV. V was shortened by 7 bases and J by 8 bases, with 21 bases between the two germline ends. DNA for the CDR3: TGTGCCAGCACCCTCTTCAGTAGGGGGGGATATGAGCAGTTCTTC. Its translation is CASTLFSRGGYEQFF.

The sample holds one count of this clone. CDR3 in amino acids: CASSLGRTSGEIQETQYF. The CDR3 bases are TGCGCCAGCAGCTTGGGGAGGACTAGCGGCGAAATCCAAGAGACCCAGTACTTC. This sequence joins TRBV5-1 and TRBJ2-5, with TRBD2 matching over 10 bases. V was clipped by 0 bases and J by 1 base; unmatched bases: 9. The CDR3 extends over 18 amino acids. Germline V gives CDR1 SGHRS, CDR2 YFSETQ. Using reference TRBV5-1 and TRBJ2-5 for the parts outside the CDR3, the full variable domain is KAGVTQTPRYLIKTRGQQVTLSCSPISGHRSVSWYQQTPGQGLQFLFEYFSETQRNKGNFPGRFSGRQFSNSRSEMNVSTLELGDSALYLCASSLGRTSGEIQETQYFGPGTRLLVL.

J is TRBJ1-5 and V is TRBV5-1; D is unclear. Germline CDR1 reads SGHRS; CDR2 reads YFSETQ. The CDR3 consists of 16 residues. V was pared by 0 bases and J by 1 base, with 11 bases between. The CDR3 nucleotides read TGCGCCAGCAGCTTGGGGGAGGGCGGGAGCAATCAGCCCCAGCATTTT. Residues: CASSLGEGGSNQPQHF.

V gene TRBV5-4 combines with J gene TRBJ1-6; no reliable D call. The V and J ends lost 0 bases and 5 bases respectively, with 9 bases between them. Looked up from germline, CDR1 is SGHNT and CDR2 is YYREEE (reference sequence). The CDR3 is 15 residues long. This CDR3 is CASSLGSQNNSPLHF. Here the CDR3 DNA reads TGTGCCAGCAGCTTGGGGTCACAGAATAATTCACCCCTCCACTTT. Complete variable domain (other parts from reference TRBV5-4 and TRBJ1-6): ETGVTQSPTHLIKTRGQQVTLRCSSQSGHNTVSWYQQALGQGPQFIFQYYREEENGRGNFPPRFSGLQFPNYSSELNVNALELDDSALYLCASSLGSQNNSPLHFGNGTRLTVT.